This T cell receptor beta chain was captured by sequencing in a study of PD-1 blockade in classical Hodgkin lymphoma. Only in-frame clones appear in the TCRdb table, and some are missing; sequencing was by immunoSEQ multiplex PCR. The top ten clones hold approximately 8.4% of a sample with 20,000 to 25,000 clones, about 74% of them seen once. Germline V gene lookup returns CDR1 SEHNR and CDR2 FQNEAQ (reference sequence). The CDR3 length is 12 residues. The V gene lost 3 bases and the J gene lost 5 bases, with 7 bases spanning the gap. Each patient relapsed following autologous stem cell transplantation, and prior brentuximab vedotin exposure differed.

Sequencing was performed on peripheral blood mononuclear cells (PBMCs), taken before the second cycle of nivolumab. The chain couples TRBV7-9 to TRBJ2-5; D unclear. The receptor's source is a human donor with classical Hodgkin lymphoma. CDR3 DNA: TGTGCCAGCAGCTTCTCCGGGGAGACCCAGTACTTC. It encodes CASSFSGETQYF.